The entry below gives a single T cell receptor (beta chain) sequence along with its context. Its matching antigen is unknown. V lost 5 bases to trimming and J lost 4 bases, with 12 bases between them. Germline CDR1 and CDR2: SGHTA and FQGTGA. The CDR3 has 14 amino acids. General observations from the study: Tumor memory CD4+ T cell TCR gene usage clustered with blood and lymph node memory CD4+ cells and lymph node naive CD4+ cells. Tumor-infiltrating Treg TCR alpha and beta sequences overlapped most with tumor naive CD4+ T cells, then blood naive. The larger cohort examined one V-J beta rearrangement, not whole repertoires.

Semi-nested PCR with Nested Universal Primer A followed constant-region reverse priming of full-length variable regions. One entry per CDR3 protein results from TCRdb running MiXCR on the 5' RACE reads. The sample has about 50,000 distinct CDR3 sequences, about 28% seen once. The sample comprised naive CD4+ T cells sorted from blood. Subset of the sample: naive CD4+ T cells, CD4+CD45RA+CD25-. The sequence was obtained from a female donor with breast cancer. The chain couples TRBV7-3 to TRBJ2-1; TRBD2 is a possible D gene (5 bases). The CDR3 DNA reads as TGTGCCAGCAGCGCAAGCGGCTCTTACAATGAGCAGTTCTTC. Translation: CASSASGSYNEQFF. Combining the CDR3 with reference TRBV7-3 and TRBJ2-1 gives the whole variable domain GAGVSQTPSNKVTEKGKYVELRCDPISGHTALYWYRQSLGQGPEFLIYFQGTGAADDSGLPNDRFFAVRPEGSVSTLKIQRTERGDSAVYLCASSASGSYNEQFFGPGTRLTVL.